This T cell receptor (beta chain) was sequenced during a study of CD8+ T cells in alopecia areata. Overall study: Those patients who were treated received oral tofacitinib, which was given at 5 to 10 mg twice daily for moderate-to-severe alopecia areata.

Notes on the study in general: Tofacitinib yielded significantly lower scalp clonality and fewer expanded CD8+ clones among the top 100. Given one nonresponder, whether baseline CD8+ expansion relates to response remains uncertain.

The authors extracted RNA and reverse transcribed it into cDNA as the sequencing template. This table comes from immunoSEQ multiplex PCR, and its TCRdb copy is limited to in-frame clones, with some not included. The table has fewer than 200,000 clones, about 60% seen once. This clone was seen only a few times. The antigen is not known. Treatment specified: oral pan-JAK inhibitor, 5-10 mg twice daily. PBMCs provided sorted CD4+ and CD8+ T cells. Sequencing was performed on CD4+ T cells sorted from blood, taken at week 24, from a patient treated with tofacitinib. The receptor was derived from a human donor with alopecia areata.

CDR3 DNA: TGCGCCAGCCAGCAAAGGACAGGGTCTAATGAAAAACTGTTTTTT. As protein: CASQQRTGSNEKLFF. The chain is built from TRBV5-1 and TRBJ1-4; TRBD1 agrees at 8 bases. V trimming: 7 bases; J trimming: 3 bases; junction bases outside the gene matches: 8. The germline CDR1 and CDR2 sequences are SGHRS and YFSETQ. This CDR3 comprises 15 residues.